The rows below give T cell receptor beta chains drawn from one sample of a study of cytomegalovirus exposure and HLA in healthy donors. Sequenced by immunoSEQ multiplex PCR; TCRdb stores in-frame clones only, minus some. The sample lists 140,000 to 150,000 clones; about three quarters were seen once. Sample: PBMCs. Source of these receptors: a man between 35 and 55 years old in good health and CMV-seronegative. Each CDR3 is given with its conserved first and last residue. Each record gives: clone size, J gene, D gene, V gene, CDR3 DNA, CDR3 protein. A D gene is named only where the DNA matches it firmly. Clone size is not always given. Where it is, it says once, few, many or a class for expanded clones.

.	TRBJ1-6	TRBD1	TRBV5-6	TGTGCCAGCAGCTTAGGGGGCGACGGTTCACCCCTCCACTTT	CASSLGGDGSPLHF
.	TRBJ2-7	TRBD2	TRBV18	TGTGCCAGCTCTCGCGAATGGACTAGCGGGATCCACGAGCAGTACTTC	CASSREWTSGIHEQYF
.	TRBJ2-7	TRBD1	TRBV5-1	TGCGCCAGGACAGGGAAAGGGCTCGAGCAGTACTTC	CARTGKGLEQYF
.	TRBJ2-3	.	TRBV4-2	TGTGCCAGCAGCCAAGAGGAGTTCGGCACAGATACGCAGTATTTT	CASSQEEFGTDTQYF
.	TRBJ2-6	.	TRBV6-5	TGTGCCAGCAGTTACCAGGGGATCTCTGGGGCCAACGTCCTGACTTTC	CASSYQGISGANVLTF
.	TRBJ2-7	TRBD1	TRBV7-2	TGTGCCAGCAGTCAAACAGGGGTTGTTGCCTACGAGCAGTACTTC	CASSQTGVVAYEQYF
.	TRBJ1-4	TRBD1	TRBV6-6	TGTGCCAGCAGTCCGGCAGGGGGTTGGGAAAAACTGTTTTTT	CASSPAGGWEKLFF
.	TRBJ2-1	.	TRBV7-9	TGTGCCAGCAGCTTAATGGCGGGGAGCTCCTACAATGAGCAGTTCTTC	CASSLMAGSSYNEQFF
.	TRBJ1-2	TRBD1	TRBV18	TGTGCCAGCTCACCAGAGCCGACAGGGGACTATGGCTACACCTTC	CASSPEPTGDYGYTF
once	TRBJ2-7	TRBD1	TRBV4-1	TGCGCCAGCAGCGGACAGGGTACCTACGAGCAGTACTTC	CASSGQGTYEQYF
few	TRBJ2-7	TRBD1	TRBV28	TGTGCCAGCAGTTTATACGACAGGGGGCCCTACGAGCAGTACTTC	CASSLYDRGPYEQYF
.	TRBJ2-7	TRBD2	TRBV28	TGTGCCAGCAGTTTGAGCGGGACTGCCTCCTACGAGCAGTACTTC	CASSLSGTASYEQYF
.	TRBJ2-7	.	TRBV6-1	TGTGCCAGCAGTGGCGTATTCGGGACAGAAAGAGGGGACTCCCCTTACGAGCAGTACTTC	CASSGVFGTERGDSPYEQYF
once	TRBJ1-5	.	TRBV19	TGTGCCAGTAGTATAGACGGGTTGGGCAATCAGCCCCAGCATTTT	CASSIDGLGNQPQHF
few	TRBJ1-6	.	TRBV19	TGTGCCAGTAGTATAGATCTCGCGAGGAATTCACCCCTCCACTTT	CASSIDLARNSPLHF
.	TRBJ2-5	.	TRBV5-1	TGCGCCAGCACGACGACAGGTCACAACCAAGAGACCCAGTACTTC	CASTTTGHNQETQYF
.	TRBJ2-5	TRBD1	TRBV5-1	TGCGCCAGCAGCCTCGGGACAGGGGGGGAGACCCAGTACTTC	CASSLGTGGETQYF
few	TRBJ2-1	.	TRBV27	TGTGCCAGCAGCCCAGGGGGCGGGAGAACGCCCTACAATGAGCAGTTCTTC	CASSPGGGRTPYNEQFF
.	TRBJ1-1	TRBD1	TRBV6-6	TGTGCCAGCAGTGCCGGGACAGGGTCTCGTGAAGCTTTCTTT	CASSAGTGSREAFF
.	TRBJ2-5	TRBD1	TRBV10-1	TGCGCCAGCAGTGTTCGTGGGACAGGGCACCGGGAGACCCAGTACTTC	CASSVRGTGHRETQYF
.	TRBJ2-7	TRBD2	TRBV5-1	TGCGCCAGCAGCTTGGTTACTAGCGGGCTACTATCCTACGAGCAGTACTTC	CASSLVTSGLLSYEQYF
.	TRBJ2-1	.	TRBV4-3	TGCGCCAGCAGCCAAGATCTTGAAGGGGATGAGCAGTTCTTC	CASSQDLEGDEQFF
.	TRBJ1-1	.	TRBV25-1	TGTGCCAGCAGTGAATTTCCTGACATCATGAACACTGAAGCTTTCTTT	CASSEFPDIMNTEAFF
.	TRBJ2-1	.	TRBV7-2	TGTGCCAGCAGCTCAGGGACTCCCTCTGCGGATGAGCAGTTCTTC	CASSSGTPSADEQFF
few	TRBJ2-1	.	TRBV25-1	TGTGCCAGCAGTGAATGGGGCAGGAATGAGCAGTTCTTC	CASSEWGRNEQFF
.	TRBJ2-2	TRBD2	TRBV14	TGTGCCAGCAGCCCCAAGCGGGGGATCTCCGGGGAGCTGTTTTTT	CASSPKRGISGELFF
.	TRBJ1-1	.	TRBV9	TGTGCCAGCAGCGTAGGCGGGGCTGAGGGCACTGAAGCTTTCTTT	CASSVGGAEGTEAFF
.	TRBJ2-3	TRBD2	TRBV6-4	TGTGCCAGCAGTGGAGGACTAGCGGGAGATACGCAGTATTTT	CASSGGLAGDTQYF
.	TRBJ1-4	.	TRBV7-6	TGTGCCAGCTCACGGACAGCGGATAATGAAAAACTGTTTTTT	CASSRTADNEKLFF
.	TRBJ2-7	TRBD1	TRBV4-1	TGCGCCAGCAGCCCATCCGGACAGGGGGGCGAGCAGTACTTC	CASSPSGQGGEQYF
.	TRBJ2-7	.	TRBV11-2	TGTGCCAGCAGCTTGTCGGGTCCCTACGAGCAGTACTTC	CASSLSGPYEQYF
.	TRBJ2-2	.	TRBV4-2	TGTGCCAGCAGCCGAATCTATGAGGACACCGGGGAGCTGTTTTTT	CASSRIYEDTGELFF
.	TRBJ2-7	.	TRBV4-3	TGCGCCAGCAGCCAAGAGTCGGGATACTACGAGCAGTACTTC	CASSQESGYYEQYF
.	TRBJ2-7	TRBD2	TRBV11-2	TGTGCCAGCAGCTTACAGTCTAGCGGTGCCTACGAGCAGTACTTC	CASSLQSSGAYEQYF
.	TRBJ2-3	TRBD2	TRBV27	TGTGCCACCTGTAGGGCGGGACTAGAAAGGGGACTTAGCACAGATACGCAGTATTTT	CATCRAGLERGLSTDTQYF
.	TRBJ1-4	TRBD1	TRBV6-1	TGTGCCAGCAGCGGGGACAGCAATGAAAAACTGTTTTTT	CASSGDSNEKLFF
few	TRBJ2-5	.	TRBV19	TGTGCCAGTAGTATCGTCCCCTCGACGGGAGAGACCCAGTACTTC	CASSIVPSTGETQYF
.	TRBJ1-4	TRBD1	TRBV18	TGTGCCAGCTCACCACGGCTTCTGGACAGGGATGAAAAACTGTTTTTT	CASSPRLLDRDEKLFF
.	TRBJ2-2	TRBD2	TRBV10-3	TGTGCCATCAGTGAGTCCGCTAGCGGGAGAGGAACCGGGGAGCTGTTTTTT	CAISESASGRGTGELFF
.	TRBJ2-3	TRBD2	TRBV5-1	TGCGCCAGCAGCACCGGACTAGCGGTTAGCACAGATACGCAGTATTTT	CASSTGLAVSTDTQYF
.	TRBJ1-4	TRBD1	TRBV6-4	TGTGCCAGCAGAAAGGACAGGGAGTATAATGAAAAACTGTTTTTT	CASRKDREYNEKLFF
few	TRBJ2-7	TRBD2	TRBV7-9	TGTGCCAGCAGTTCTAGCGGGACCGATACCTACGAGCAGTACTTC	CASSSSGTDTYEQYF
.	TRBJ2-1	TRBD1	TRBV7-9	TGTGCCAGCAGCTTATCCGGACAGGGGCAGTTCTTC	CASSLSGQGQFF